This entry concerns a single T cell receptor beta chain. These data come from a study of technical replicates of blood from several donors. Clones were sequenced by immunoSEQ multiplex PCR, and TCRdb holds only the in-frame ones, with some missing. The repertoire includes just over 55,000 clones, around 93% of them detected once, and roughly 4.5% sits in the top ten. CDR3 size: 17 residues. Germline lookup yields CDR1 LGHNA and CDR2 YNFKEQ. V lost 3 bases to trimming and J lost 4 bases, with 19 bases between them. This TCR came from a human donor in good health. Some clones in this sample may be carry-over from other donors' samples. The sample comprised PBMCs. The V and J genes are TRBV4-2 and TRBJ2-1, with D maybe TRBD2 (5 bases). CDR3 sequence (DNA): TGTGCCAGCAGCCACGGACTCGGGGTGCCGAATTACAATGAGCAGTTCTTC. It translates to CASSHGLGVPNYNEQFF.